These 29 T cell receptor beta chains were all obtained from the same sample, sequenced in a study of cytotoxic CD8 clonotypes in ibrutinib-treated CLL listed by TCRdb under 2021. Interpreted using the paper, the time point label stands for: progressive disease on ibrutinib. Library prep was done by the immunoSEQ multiplex PCR assay. Drawn from immuneACCESS, this table holds only the in-frame rearrangements with V and J called that TCRdb kept. Clones are partly lost; checked studies trace under half to an unresolved V gene and leave the rest unexplained. The sample table shows fewer than 300,000 clones, and around 76% are seen once. Jointly, the top ten make up about 5.3% of the sample. Sequences were derived from PBMCs, sampled at disease progression, from a patient treated with ibrutinib. The receptors originated from a human donor with chronic lymphocytic leukemia.

This chain connects TRBV4-1 to TRBJ1-2; 10 bases line up with TRBD1. V lost 4 bases, J lost 5 bases, and 4 bases stayed unmatched. CDR3 size: 14 residues. CDR1 MGHRA and CDR2 YSYEKL come from the germline V gene. CDR3 bases: TGCGCCAGCAGCCGACAGGGGGCGGGATATGGCTACACCTTC. As protein: CASSRQGAGYGYTF.

The chain employs TRBV5-5 and TRBJ1-2; the match to TRBD1 covers 9 bases. After removal of 2 bases from V and 4 bases from J, the junction contained 0 bases not matched to a gene. Germline values: CDR1 SGHKS, CDR2 YYEKEE (reference sequence). The CDR3 loop spans 13 amino acids. The CDR3 sequence: CASSLQGAYGYTF. The CDR3 nucleotides are TGTGCCAGCAGCTTACAGGGGGCCTATGGCTACACCTTC.

This chain joins TRBV2 and TRBJ2-5, with 8 bases lining up with TRBD2. J was trimmed by 4 bases and V by 3 bases; bases with no gene match: 7. The CDR3 runs to 15 residues. CDR1 is SNHLY and CDR2 is FYNNEI in the germline V gene. The CDR3 DNA reads TGTGCCAGCAGTGACCTCGGACTAGCCGGAGAGACCCAGTACTTC. It encodes CASSDLGLAGETQYF. The full variable domain, rest sourced from reference TRBV2 and TRBJ2-5, is EPEVTQTPSHQVTQMGQEVILRCVPISNHLYFYWYRQILGQKVEFLVSFYNNEISEKSEIFDDQFSVERPDGSNFTLKIRSTKLEDSAMYFCASSDLGLAGETQYFGPGTRLLVL.

The chain has TRBV4-1 and TRBJ2-7; D is undetermined. Trimming shortened V by 6 bases and J by 3 bases, and 15 bases separated the two germline ends. The CDR3 has 14 residues. Germline V CDR1 and CDR2: MGHRA, YSYEKL. In DNA, the CDR3 is TGCGCCAGCAGTTTCGGCAGATCCTTCTACGAGCAGTACTTC. It yields the protein CASSFGRSFYEQYF.

This chain uses TRBV13 with TRBJ2-3; tentative D call: TRBD1 (5 bases). V was cut by 6 bases and J by 5 bases, with 21 bases left in between. CDR3 size: 16 residues. In germline, CDR1 is PRHDT, CDR2 FYEKMQ (reference sequence). The CDR3 coding sequence is TGTGCCAGCAGTCGCGACGGACATCGTTATGTAGATACGCAGTATTTT. Protein: CASSRDGHRYVDTQYF.

This clone has just one count. J is TRBJ2-1 and V is TRBV18; D possibly uses TRBD1 or TRBD2 (5 bases each). V gave up 4 bases and J gave up 7 bases, with 14 bases separating them. Germline-derived CDR1 and CDR2 are KGHSH and LQKENI. The CDR3 covers 14 residues. CDR3 region: CASSRGGFLNEQFF. The CDR3 nucleotides are TGTGCCAGCTCACGTGGGGGATTTTTGAATGAGCAGTTCTTC.

The chain combines TRBV29-1 with TRBJ2-5; 8 bases line up with TRBD2. Trimming removed 3 bases from V and 5 bases from J; junction bases left unmatched: 5. The CDR3 extends over 13 amino acids. Germline assignment: CDR1 SQVTM and CDR2 ANQGSEA. The CDR3 DNA reads TGCAGCGTTGAGGGAGCGGGGGTTGAGACCCAGTACTTC. Protein product: CSVEGAGVETQYF.

J is TRBJ2-3 and V is TRBV6-5; TRBD1 might be the D (6 bases). The germline V and J ends were trimmed by 2 bases and 2 bases, with 8 bases remaining between them. The CDR3 length is 14 residues. Germline V gene lookup returns CDR1 MNHEY and CDR2 SVGAGI. The CDR3 sequence: CASSYHRVTDTQYF. CDR3 DNA: TGTGCCAGCAGTTACCACAGGGTCACAGATACGCAGTATTTT.

The genes are TRBV14 and TRBJ1-2; no definite D call. The germline CDR1 and CDR2 sequences are SGHDN and FVKESK. V gave up 1 base and J gave up 4 bases, with 10 bases separating them. The CDR3 contains 14 residues. CDR3 amino acids: CASSQAGRTYGYTF. The CDR3 coding sequence is TGTGCCAGCAGCCAAGCCGGACGAACCTATGGCTACACCTTC.

This clone was picked up a small number of times. The chain couples TRBV6-1 to TRBJ1-5; D gene ambiguous. Trimming shortened V by 4 bases and J by 5 bases, and 9 bases separated the two germline ends. The CDR3 has 13 residues. The germline V gene encodes CDR1 MNHNS and CDR2 SASEGT. CDR3 region: CASSVGKDQPQHF. The CDR3 DNA is TGTGCCAGCAGTGTAGGCAAAGATCAGCCCCAGCATTTT.

The chain joins TRBV7-9 to TRBJ2-5; D gene ambiguous. Trimming shortened V by 5 bases and J by 4 bases, and 5 bases separated the two germline ends. This CDR3 comprises 11 residues. CDR1 is SEHNR and CDR2 is FQNEAQ in the germline V gene (reference sequence). The CDR3 DNA reads as TGTGCCAGCAGCGCCGGAGAGACCCAGTACTTC. Translated, it gives CASSAGETQYF.

V is TRBV21-1 and J is TRBJ1-5. TRBV21-1 is noted as a pseudogene. This CDR3 has 17 residues. The CDR3 protein is CASSKGSEGRVHQPQHF. In DNA, the CDR3 is TGTGCCAGCAGCAAAGGGTCGGAAGGGAGGGTCCATCAGCCCCAGCATTTT.

V gene TRBV2 combines with J gene TRBJ1-4, with 7 bases that match TRBD1. This CDR3 is built from 13 residues. Germline V gene lookup returns CDR1 SNHLY and CDR2 FYNNEI. With V trimmed by 10 bases and J by 8 bases, 10 bases remained unmatched. The CDR3 loop reads CATREGAGEKLFF. CDR3 bases: TGTGCCACCAGAGAGGGGGCGGGGGAAAAACTGTTTTTT.

The table lists this clone with a few counts. The chain employs TRBV9 and TRBJ2-2; D is unclear. V lost 0 bases and J 3 bases, leaving 3 bases between the germline ends. The CDR3 has 13 residues. Germline loops: CDR1 SGDLS, CDR2 YYNGEE. The CDR3 here is CASSVDHTGELFF. CDR3 sequence (DNA): TGTGCCAGCAGCGTAGACCACACCGGGGAGCTGTTTTTT.

The chain combines TRBV4-1 with TRBJ2-2; 8 bases map to TRBD2. Looked up from germline, CDR1 is MGHRA and CDR2 is YSYEKL. Trimming took 2 bases from V and 5 from J; bases not matched to a gene: 7. This CDR3 has 16 residues. The CDR3 loop is CASSQLTGRGTGELFF. In nucleotides, the CDR3 is TGCGCCAGCAGCCAATTAACCGGGAGGGGAACCGGGGAGCTGTTTTTT.

CDR3 amino acids: CSVRRTDVNEETQYF. The CDR3 DNA reads TGCAGCGTTCGCAGGACAGACGTAAACGAAGAGACCCAGTACTTC. The chain joins TRBV29-1 to TRBJ2-5, with D possibly being TRBD1 (6 bases). V shed 5 bases and J shed 3 bases, with 19 bases lying between them. The V gene's germline CDR1 is SQVTM and CDR2 ANQGSEA. The CDR3 loop spans 15 amino acids.

This clone was counted only a few times. The chain joins TRBV6-5 to TRBJ1-5; 7 positions agree with TRBD1. CDR1 is MNHEY, CDR2 SVGAGI, per germline. With V trimmed by 6 bases and J by 4 bases, 3 bases remained unmatched. The CDR3 consists of 13 residues. CDR3 sequence reads: CASRATGNQPQHF. In nucleotides, the CDR3 is TGTGCCAGCAGGGCGACAGGGAATCAGCCCCAGCATTTT.

V and J are TRBV9 and TRBJ2-1, with D possibly called TRBD1 or TRBD2 (5 bases each). CDR1 is SGDLS, CDR2 YYNGEE, per germline. The CDR3 extends over 14 amino acids. The V gene lost 0 bases and the J gene lost 12 bases, with 16 bases spanning the gap. CDR3 amino acids: CASSVGGSSSRQFF. CDR3 in DNA: TGTGCCAGCAGCGTAGGGGGGAGCTCAAGTCGGCAGTTCTTC.

This clone was seen only once. Other DNA sequences in the sample encode the same CDR3. CDR3 in amino acids: CASSLGFYEQYF. CDR3 nucleotides: TGCGCCAGCAGCTTGGGGTTCTACGAGCAGTACTTC. The chain has TRBV5-1 and TRBJ2-7; no clear D gene. The CDR3 length is 12 residues. Per the germline V gene, CDR1 is SGHRS and CDR2 is YFSETQ. V was cut by 0 bases and J by 3 bases, with 4 bases left in between.

The V call is TRBV19, the J call TRBJ2-3; possible D gene TRBD2, 7 bases. V lost 3 bases, J lost 1 base, and 14 bases lay in between. Germline V CDR1 and CDR2: LNHDA, SQIVND (reference sequence). This CDR3 spans 16 amino acids. The CDR3 DNA follows: TGTGCCAGTAGTATCCGTCGGGGGGCCCGCACAGATACGCAGTATTTT. The encoded protein is CASSIRRGARTDTQYF.

The J gene is TRBJ1-2, the V gene TRBV29-1; 8 nucleotides align to TRBD1. The J segment lost 6 bases and the V segment lost 5 bases, leaving 2 bases of the junction unmatched. This CDR3 region has 11 residues. CDR1 and CDR2 from the germline V gene are SQVTM and ANQGSEA. The CDR3, as DNA: TGCAGCGTTACAGGGGGAAATGGCTACACCTTC. Protein product: CSVTGGNGYTF.

The V and J genes are TRBV9 and TRBJ2-5; unclear D gene. Germline V CDR1 and CDR2: SGDLS, YYNGEE. V lost 2 bases and J 2 bases, leaving 7 bases between the germline ends. CDR3 length equals 13 residues. The CDR3 reads CASSVGQQETQYF. CDR3 coding DNA: TGTGCCAGCAGCGTTGGGCAGCAAGAGACCCAGTACTTC. Complete variable domain (other parts from reference TRBV9 and TRBJ2-5): DSGVTQTPKHLITATGQRVTLRCSPRSGDLSVYWYQQSLDQGLQFLIQYYNGEERAKGNILERFSAQQFPDLHSELNLSSLELGDSALYFCASSVGQQETQYFGPGTRLLVL.

This clone was recorded a few times. V and J are TRBV19 and TRBJ1-2; the D is unclear. Germline values: CDR1 LNHDA, CDR2 SQIVND (reference sequence). Trimming removed 6 bases at V and 4 bases at J, with 12 bases between. This CDR3 comprises 13 residues. CDR3 amino acids: CASSEGTLYGYTF. The DNA of the CDR3 is TGTGCCAGTAGCGAGGGAACCCTCTATGGCTACACCTTC. Variable domain in full (rest from reference TRBV19 and TRBJ1-2): DGGITQSPKYLFRKEGQNVTLSCEQNLNHDAMYWYRQDPGQGLRLIYYSQIVNDFQKGDIAEGYSVSREKKESFPLTVTSAQKNPTAFYLCASSEGTLYGYTFGSGTRLTVV.

The chain is built from TRBV7-2 and TRBJ2-7; tentative D call: TRBD2 (5 bases). Germline V gene sequence: CDR1 SGHTA, CDR2 FQGNSA. V was pared by 4 bases and J by 3 bases, with 16 bases between. The length of the CDR3 is 15 residues. CDR3 nucleotide sequence: TGTGCCAGCAGCTCGGACTTTTTAGGGAACTACGAGCAGTACTTC. Translation: CASSSDFLGNYEQYF.

The rearrangement links TRBV6-1 to TRBJ2-7; D gene uncertain. CDR3 length equals 13 residues. Germline-derived CDR1 and CDR2 are MNHNS and SASEGT. V was pared by 7 bases and J by 1 base, with 11 bases between. Written as DNA, the CDR3 is TGTGCCAGCATGATGGTGCTATCCTACGAGCAGTACTTC. Translation: CASMMVLSYEQYF.

The gene calls are TRBV19 and TRBJ2-1; 16 bases fit TRBD2. The ends lost 5 bases at V and 6 bases at J; junction bases unmatched: 4. In germline, CDR1 is LNHDA, CDR2 SQIVND (reference sequence). This CDR3 is 16 amino acids long. This CDR3 is CASSGGLAGGVNEQFF. The CDR3 nucleotides read TGTGCCAGTAGTGGGGGACTAGCGGGAGGGGTCAATGAGCAGTTCTTC. Full variable domain (remainder filled in from reference TRBV19 and TRBJ2-1): DGGITQSPKYLFRKEGQNVTLSCEQNLNHDAMYWYRQDPGQGLRLIYYSQIVNDFQKGDIAEGYSVSREKKESFPLTVTSAQKNPTAFYLCASSGGLAGGVNEQFFGPGTRLTVL.

The chain employs TRBV7-9 and TRBJ1-4; 9 nucleotides match TRBD1. This CDR3 is built from 14 residues. With 5 bases clipped from V and 12 bases from J, the junction kept 10 bases outside the gene matches. The germline V gene has CDR1 SEHNR and CDR2 FQNEAQ (reference sequence). The CDR3 coding sequence is TGTGCCAGCAGCATGACAGGGGGTGCTGCGGAACTGTTTTTT. Its translation is CASSMTGGAAELFF.

The chain links TRBV23-1 to TRBJ2-1, with 10 bases identical to TRBD2. TRBV23-1 has ORF status, its function being uncertain. V was clipped by 1 base and J by 6 bases; unmatched bases: 12. This CDR3 has 18 amino acids. The CDR3 nucleotides read TGCGCCAGCAGTCAATTCCCCCTACTAGCGGGATTTCCCAATGAGCAGTTCTTC. Encoded protein: CASSQFPLLAGFPNEQFF.

V is TRBV27 and J is TRBJ2-1, with 11 bases aligning to TRBD1. The CDR3 covers 16 residues. Germline V CDR1 and CDR2: MNHEY, SMNVEV (reference sequence). The V segment lost 1 base and the J segment 5 bases; nucleotides outside the gene matches: 4. The CDR3 spells CASSLWVGQGDNEQFF. CDR3 coding DNA: TGTGCCAGCAGTTTATGGGTGGGACAGGGGGACAATGAGCAGTTCTTC.